Presented here are 21 T cell receptor beta chains from one specimen sequenced in a study of PD-1 blockade in classical Hodgkin lymphoma. The method was immunoSEQ multiplex PCR; TCRdb's version includes in-frame clones alone and lacks a portion of them. The data contain some 65,000 clones, roughly two thirds of them seen just once; the ten biggest clones take up 9% to 10%. Every one of the patients relapsed after autologous stem cell transplantation (brentuximab vedotin exposure was variable). Sequenced material: peripheral blood mononuclear cells (PBMCs), taken before the second cycle of nivolumab. These receptors originate from a human donor with classical Hodgkin lymphoma.

The chain has TRBV5-1 and TRBJ2-6, with 10 bases lining up with TRBD1. CDR1 is SGHRS and CDR2 is YFSETQ in the germline V gene. V was pared by 4 bases and J by 4 bases, with 8 bases of the junction left unmatched. This CDR3 spans 17 amino acids. As DNA, the CDR3 is TGCGCCAGCAGCCCCGGGACAGGGGCATCAGGGGCCAACGTCCTGACTTTC. It specifies CASSPGTGASGANVLTF.

CDR3 region: CASSPYSGASGDTQYF. CDR3 sequence (DNA): TGTGCCAGTAGTCCTTACTCAGGGGCTTCAGGGGATACGCAGTATTTT. The rearrangement links TRBV19 to TRBJ2-3; D possibly corresponds to TRBD1 (6 bases). In germline, CDR1 is LNHDA, CDR2 SQIVND (reference sequence). This CDR3 region has 16 residues. The V end lost 5 bases, the J end lost 6 bases, and 21 bases lay between the germline ends.

V is TRBV7-9 and J is TRBJ2-7; no definite D call. V dropped 5 bases and J dropped 3 bases, with 14 bases sitting between them. The CDR3 contains 14 residues. CDR1 is SEHNR and CDR2 is FQNEAQ in the germline V gene (reference sequence). In nucleotides, the CDR3 is TGTGCCAGCAGCCGTTCCCCCCAGGACTACGAGCAGTACTTC. This sequence encodes CASSRSPQDYEQYF.

A few counts support this clone. This chain joins TRBV6-1 and TRBJ1-6, with D uncertain. Trimming shortened V by 0 bases and J by 0 bases, and 9 bases separated the two germline ends. Germline lookup yields CDR1 MNHNS and CDR2 SASEGT. The CDR3 loop spans 17 amino acids. CDR3 sequence: CASSEAWRSSYNSPLHF. The CDR3 coding sequence is TGTGCCAGCAGTGAAGCTTGGCGGAGCTCCTATAATTCACCCCTCCACTTT.

This chain uses TRBV5-1 with TRBJ2-7; 8 bases line up with TRBD1. After removal of 3 bases from V and 4 bases from J, the junction contained 6 bases not matched to a gene. Germline CDR1 reads SGHRS; CDR2 reads YFSETQ. CDR3 size: 14 residues. The CDR3, as DNA: TGCGCCAGCAGCTCAGCCGACAGGGGTTACGAGCAGTACTTC. Its translation: CASSSADRGYEQYF.

The V gene is TRBV13, the J gene TRBJ1-1; the D gene is possibly TRBD1 (5 bases). The germline CDR1 and CDR2 sequences are PRHDT and FYEKMQ (reference sequence). CDR3 size: 12 residues. V gave up 2 bases and J gave up 8 bases, with 9 bases separating them. CDR3 DNA: TGTGCCAGCAGCTTATCTGGGGGGGAAGCTTTCTTT. Its protein is CASSLSGGEAFF.

The J gene is TRBJ1-1, the V gene TRBV5-6; perhaps TRBD1 as D (6 bases). Germline-derived CDR1 and CDR2 are SGHDT and YYEEEE. V was pared by 3 bases and J by 10 bases, with 19 bases between. The CDR3 covers 14 residues. In nucleotides, the CDR3 is TGTGCCAGCAGCTCGGACTTACAGGGCGGTGGAGCTTTCTTT. Protein: CASSSDLQGGGAFF.

This CDR3 is CASRGQAANSYEQYF. The CDR3 nucleotides read TGTGCCAGCAGGGGACAGGCCGCGAACTCCTACGAGCAGTACTTC. The chain combines TRBV6-5 with TRBJ2-7, with 8 bases matching TRBD1. The CDR3 contains 15 residues. Trimming cost V 6 bases and J 0 bases; bases outside gene matches: 7. Germline assignment: CDR1 MNHEY and CDR2 SVGAGI.

This chain uses TRBV25-1 with TRBJ2-3; tentative D call: TRBD2 (7 bases). The CDR3 runs to 15 residues. Germline-derived CDR1 and CDR2 are MGHDK and SYGVNS. V shed 6 bases and J shed 2 bases, with 15 bases lying between them. CDR3 DNA: TGTGCCAGCAGCCTCGGGGGGACATACACAGATACGCAGTATTTT. As protein: CASSLGGTYTDTQYF. Full variable domain (outside the CDR3, taken from reference TRBV25-1 and TRBJ2-3): EADIYQTPRYLVIGTGKKITLECSQTMGHDKMYWYQQDPGMELHLIHYSYGVNSTEKGDLSSESTVSRIRTEHFPLTLESARPSHTSQYLCASSLGGTYTDTQYFGPGTRLTVL.

The DNA of the CDR3 is TGTGCCAGCAGCCCTCAGGGACTAATGAACACTGAAGCTTTCTTT. This codes for CASSPQGLMNTEAFF. The J gene is TRBJ1-1, the V gene TRBV7-9; the D gene is possibly TRBD1 (5 bases). The germline CDR1 and CDR2 sequences are SEHNR and FQNEAQ (reference sequence). The CDR3 sequence is 15 residues long. Trimming took 5 bases from V and 0 from J, leaving 13 bases between them.

The genes are TRBV27 and TRBJ1-2, with D possibly being TRBD1 (6 bases). This CDR3 region has 13 residues. CDR1 and CDR2 (germline): MNHEY, SMNVEV (reference sequence). Trimming cost V 6 bases and J 4 bases, with 12 bases left between them. CDR3 amino acids: CASRLGQLYGYTF. The CDR3 nucleotides read TGTGCCAGCAGACTTGGACAGCTCTATGGCTACACCTTC.

The chain links TRBV2 to TRBJ2-1; perhaps TRBD1 as D (5 bases). V lost 5 bases, J lost 2 bases, and 16 bases lay in between. The CDR3 totals 16 residues. The V gene's germline CDR1 is SNHLY and CDR2 FYNNEI. CDR3 sequence (DNA): TGTGCCAGCAGTCTCAGGGCAGGGATTACCTACAATGAGCAGTTCTTC. This gives the protein CASSLRAGITYNEQFF.

The chain combines TRBV2 with TRBJ2-7; 8 bases line up with TRBD1. The V and J ends lost 7 bases and 5 bases, in that order; junction bases with no gene match: 16. The CDR3 length is 16 residues. Germline CDR1 reads SNHLY; CDR2 reads FYNNEI. The CDR3 nucleotides are TGTGCCAGCACCTATTTTCCGGGACAGGTAACGGACGAGCAGTACTTC. Protein: CASTYFPGQVTDEQYF.

J is TRBJ2-3 and V is TRBV9; 11 bases align to TRBD2. CDR3 length: 15 residues. Germline CDR1 and CDR2: SGDLS and YYNGEE. After removal of 0 bases from V and 6 bases from J, the junction contained 3 bases not matched to a gene. The CDR3 protein is CASSVGPSGRDTQYF. DNA of the CDR3: TGTGCCAGCAGCGTAGGTCCTAGCGGGAGGGATACGCAGTATTTT.

This chain links TRBV28 with TRBJ1-1, with D unresolved. The V gene's germline CDR1 is MDHEN and CDR2 SYDVKM. V was pared by 2 bases and J by 4 bases, with 14 bases between. The length of the CDR3 is 15 residues. The CDR3 DNA follows: TGTGCCAGCAGTTTAGTAACAAGGTTTGGCACTGAAGCTTTCTTT. Its protein product is CASSLVTRFGTEAFF.

The chain recombines TRBV19 with TRBJ1-2, with a weak D call TRBD1 (5 bases). V was cut by 5 bases and J by 3 bases, with 13 bases left in between. Germline loops: CDR1 LNHDA, CDR2 SQIVND (reference sequence). This CDR3 is built from 14 residues. The CDR3 loop reads CASSHHRTHYGYTF. The CDR3, as DNA: TGTGCCAGTAGTCACCACCGGACACACTATGGCTACACCTTC. Together with reference TRBV19 and TRBJ1-2, the CDR3 gives the full variable domain: DGGITQSPKYLFRKEGQNVTLSCEQNLNHDAMYWYRQDPGQGLRLIYYSQIVNDFQKGDIAEGYSVSREKKESFPLTVTSAQKNPTAFYLCASSHHRTHYGYTFGSGTRLTVV.

The chain combines TRBV29-1 with TRBJ1-2; the match to TRBD1 covers 7 bases. Trimming at V came to 4 bases and at J to 8 bases, leaving 7 bases not matched to a gene. The CDR3 length is 12 residues. Germline CDR1 reads SQVTM; CDR2 reads ANQGSEA. The CDR3 spells CSVGQGGGGYTF. The CDR3 DNA sequence: TGCAGCGTTGGACAGGGTGGAGGGGGCTACACCTTC.

The chain joins TRBV30 to TRBJ1-1, with a weak D call TRBD1 (5 bases). The CDR3 runs 12 residues. Trimming removed 8 bases at V and 4 bases at J, with 14 bases between. Germline V gene data show CDR1 as GTSNPN and CDR2 as SVGIG (reference sequence). CDR3 coding DNA: TGTGCCGCACGTCGGGGGGGCACTGAAGCTTTCTTT. As protein: CAARRGGTEAFF.

V and J are TRBV28 and TRBJ2-1, with D possibly matching TRBD2 (5 bases). The CDR3 is 16 residues long. CDR1 and CDR2 from the germline V gene are MDHEN and SYDVKM. The ends were cut back, 7 bases at V and 0 bases at J, with 16 bases in the middle. Here the CDR3 reads CASKGAVFSSYNEQFF. The CDR3 coding sequence is TGTGCCAGCAAAGGAGCGGTCTTTAGCTCCTACAATGAGCAGTTCTTC.

The chain couples TRBV7-3 to TRBJ1-1, with D maybe TRBD1 (5 bases). The CDR3 spans 15 residues. Germline V CDR1 and CDR2: SGHTA, FQGTGA. V was cut by 5 bases and J by 1 base, with 14 bases left in between. In nucleotides, the CDR3 is TGTGCCAGCAGCGCTTCGGGGGGTCGGAACACTGAAGCTTTCTTT. Its translation is CASSASGGRNTEAFF.

This clone appeared a single time. In nucleotides, the CDR3 is TGTGCCAGCAGCTTAGGGGCTGGGACCGGAGGTGAGCAGTTCTTC. Its translation is CASSLGAGTGGEQFF. This chain links TRBV7-6 with TRBJ2-1, with D possibly called TRBD1 or TRBD2 (5 bases each). Germline V gene lookup returns CDR1 SGHVS and CDR2 FNYEAQ. The length of the CDR3 is 15 residues. Trimming left V 1 base short and J 9 bases short, with 16 bases between.